The rows below give T cell receptor beta chains drawn from one sample of a study of blood T cell repertoires in COVID-19. The method was immunoSEQ multiplex PCR; TCRdb's version includes in-frame clones alone and lacks a portion of them. The table includes roughly 200,000 clones, about 80% detected once. The sequencing input was peripheral blood. Receptors originate from a man aged 50 to 59 with active or convalescent COVID-19. Each CDR3 is given with its conserved first and last residue. D genes are given only for firm matches. The size field is filled for only some rows; it gives once, few, many or a size class.

V gene,D gene,J gene,clone size,CDR3 DNA,CDR3 protein
TRBV5-4,-,TRBJ2-3,-,TGTGCCAGCAGCTTGGCCGGTCAGGGTTCAGATACGCAGTATTTT,CASSLAGQGSDTQYF
TRBV12-3/TRBV12-4,-,TRBJ1-2,-,TGTGCCAGCAGTTTGGAGAACTATGGCTACACCTTC,CASSLENYGYTF
TRBV12-3/TRBV12-4,-,TRBJ1-4,-,TGTGCCAGCAGACTAGGAGGGCAAAAACTGTTTTTT,CASRLGGQKLFF
TRBV29-1,-,TRBJ1-1,-,TGCAGCGCCACCCCCTCAGGCCAGAACACTGAAGCTTTCTTT,CSATPSGQNTEAFF
TRBV2,TRBD1,TRBJ1-1,-,TGTGCCAGCAGAGCGACGACAGGGGTCTCGGGCGCTTTCTTT,CASRATTGVSGAFF
TRBV6-5,TRBD1,TRBJ1-2,-,TGTGCCAGCACCAGTTACGGACAGGGGGGCTACACCTTC,CASTSYGQGGYTF
TRBV6-5,TRBD1,TRBJ1-2,-,TGTGCCAGCAGCCTGGGACAGGCAGACTATGGCTACACCTTC,CASSLGQADYGYTF
TRBV18,TRBD1,TRBJ1-1,-,TGTGCCAGCTCACCAAGACAGGGTAATGAGGAGATCTTT,CASSPRQGNEEIF
TRBV7-9,TRBD1,TRBJ1-2,few,TGTGCCAGCAGCTCATCGGGACAGGGATACACGGGCTACACCTTC,CASSSSGQGYTGYTF
TRBV5-3,-,TRBJ2-7,-,TGTGCCAGAAGCCCTGGGGGGACGGCCCGCTGGGGGTACGAGCAGTACTTC,CARSPGGTARWGYEQYF
TRBV18,-,TRBJ2-3,-,TGTGCCAGCTCACCACCGACCGGGGGAACAGATACGCAGTATTTT,CASSPPTGGTDTQYF
TRBV5-1,-,TRBJ1-1,-,TGCGCCAGCAGCTTGGGCGGAAACACTGAAGCTTTCTTT,CASSLGGNTEAFF
TRBV7-9,TRBD2,TRBJ2-3,-,TGTGCCAGCAGCTTAGCCGTGGGGGCTAGCGGGGGGCCCGGAGATACGCAGTATTTT,CASSLAVGASGGPGDTQYF
TRBV19,-,TRBJ1-5,few,TGTGCCAGCCAACAGGGTCTGATACAGCCCCAGCATTTT,CASQQGLIQPQHF
TRBV10-1,-,TRBJ1-5,few,TGCGCCAGCAGTGAGTCGGCTCGAGGGTGTGTTGGTCAGCCCCAGCATTTT,CASSESARGCVGQPQHF
TRBV19,-,TRBJ1-4,-,TGTGCCAGTAATTTCAGGGGAGCTAATGAAAAACTGTTTTTT,CASNFRGANEKLFF
TRBV10-3,-,TRBJ1-2,many,TGTGCCATCAGTGAGGCCGGAGCCAACTATGGCTACACCTTC,CAISEAGANYGYTF
TRBV18,-,TRBJ1-5,-,TGTGCCAGCTCACCACGTCAGGGAGGACAGCCCCAGCATTTT,CASSPRQGGQPQHF
TRBV4-2,TRBD2,TRBJ2-3,-,TGTGCCAGCAGCCTGGTAGCGGGGGTCACAGATACGCAGTATTTT,CASSLVAGVTDTQYF
TRBV7-3,TRBD2,TRBJ2-3,-,TGTGCCAGCAGCTTAGCCGGGGGGGCCACAGATACGCAGTATTTT,CASSLAGGATDTQYF
TRBV10-3,TRBD2,TRBJ2-3,-,TGTGCCATCAGTACTAGCGGGGGGGCCGCAGATACGCAGTATTTT,CAISTSGGAADTQYF
TRBV6-5,-,TRBJ1-3,-,TGTGCCAGCAGGTCTTTGACAGGAAACACCATATATTTT,CASRSLTGNTIYF
TRBV7-9,-,TRBJ2-1,-,TGTGCCAGCAGCTTGGGGGGAGTCGGCAATGAGCAGTTCTTC,CASSLGGVGNEQFF
TRBV5-6,-,TRBJ1-3,-,TGTGCCAGCAGCGCTAGGGGTGTTGGATACTCTGGAAACACCATATATTTT,CASSARGVGYSGNTIYF
TRBV7-6,TRBD1,TRBJ1-1,-,TGTGCCAGCAGCTCCGGACAGGGGGCAAGGTGGACTGAAGCTTTCTTT,CASSSGQGARWTEAFF
TRBV7-9,-,TRBJ2-7,-,TGTGCCAGCAGCACCAGTGGGAGCCGATACGAGCAGTACTTC,CASSTSGSRYEQYF